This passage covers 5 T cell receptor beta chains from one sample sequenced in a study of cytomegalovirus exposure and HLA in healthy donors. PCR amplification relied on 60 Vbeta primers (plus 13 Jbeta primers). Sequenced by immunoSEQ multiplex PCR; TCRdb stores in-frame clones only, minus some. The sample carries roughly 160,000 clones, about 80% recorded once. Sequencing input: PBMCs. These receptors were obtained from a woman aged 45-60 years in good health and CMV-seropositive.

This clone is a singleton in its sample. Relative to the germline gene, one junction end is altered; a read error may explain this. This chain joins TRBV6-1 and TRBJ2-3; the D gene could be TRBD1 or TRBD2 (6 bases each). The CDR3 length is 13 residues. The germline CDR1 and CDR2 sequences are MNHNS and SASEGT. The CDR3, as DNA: TGTGCCAGCAGCGAAGGGGGGCCAGATACGCAGTATTTT. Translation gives CASSEGGPDTQYF.

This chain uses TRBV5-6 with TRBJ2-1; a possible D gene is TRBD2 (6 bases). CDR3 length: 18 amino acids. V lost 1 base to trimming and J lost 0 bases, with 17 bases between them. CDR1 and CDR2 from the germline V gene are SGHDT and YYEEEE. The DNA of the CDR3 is TGTGCCAGCAGCTTGAATCCTGCTAGCGCCTACTCCTACAATGAGCAGTTCTTC. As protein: CASSLNPASAYSYNEQFF.

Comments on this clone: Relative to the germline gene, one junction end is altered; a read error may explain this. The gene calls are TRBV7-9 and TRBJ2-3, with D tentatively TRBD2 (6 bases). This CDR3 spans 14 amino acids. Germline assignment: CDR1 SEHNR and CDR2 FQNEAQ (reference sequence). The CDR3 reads CSSSFSLGGDTQYF. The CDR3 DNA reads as TGTTCCAGCAGCTTTAGTTTGGGGGGAGATACGCAGTATTTT.

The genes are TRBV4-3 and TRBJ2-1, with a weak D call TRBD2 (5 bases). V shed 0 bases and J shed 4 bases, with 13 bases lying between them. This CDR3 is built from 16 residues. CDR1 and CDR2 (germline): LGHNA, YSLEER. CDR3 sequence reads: CASSQDWEIRYNEQFF. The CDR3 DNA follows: TGCGCCAGCAGCCAAGATTGGGAGATCCGGTACAATGAGCAGTTCTTC.

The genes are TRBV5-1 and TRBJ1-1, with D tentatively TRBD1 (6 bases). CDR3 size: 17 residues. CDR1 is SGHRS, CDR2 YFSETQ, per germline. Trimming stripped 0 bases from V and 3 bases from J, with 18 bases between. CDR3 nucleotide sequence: TGCGCCAGCAGCTTGGTCCCAGGGGAGAGTTGGTACACTGAAGCTTTCTTT. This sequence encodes CASSLVPGESWYTEAFF.